Included here is one TCR beta chain sequence, with context. What it recognizes is unknown. TCRdb keeps only in-frame clones here, not all; method: immunoSEQ multiplex PCR. This repertoire shows 90,000 to 95,000 clones, 80% to 90% found once; its top ten account for around 10%. CDR3 size: 13 residues. Germline CDR1 LNHDA, CDR2 SQIVND (reference sequence). V gave up 3 bases and J gave up 1 base, with 6 bases separating them. This sample was taken from a study of PD-1 blockade in classical Hodgkin lymphoma. Findings of the study overall: Individuals initiating nivolumab under 1 year after ASCT were excluded.

Relapse was seen in all patients after autologous stem cell transplantation, and brentuximab vedotin exposure was variable. Patients showed best responses of complete response, partial response or progressive disease. The source was peripheral blood mononuclear cells (PBMCs), collected before the second cycle of nivolumab. The chain combines TRBV19 with TRBJ1-1; D unresolved. The clonotype comes from a human donor with classical Hodgkin lymphoma. CDR3 nucleotide sequence: TGTGCCAGTAGTATCCCCGGGAACACTGAAGCTTTCTTT. This sequence encodes CASSIPGNTEAFF.